The 31 T cell receptor beta chains presented below share a single source sample, sequenced in a study of immune characterization of retroperitoneal liposarcoma. TCRdb recomputed calls from the PCR reads with MiXCR, one row per CDR3 protein. The sample carries around 19,000 distinct CDR3 sequences, approximately 35% recorded once. Material for sequencing was blood. Receptors originate from a male donor with retroperitoneal liposarcoma.

This chain connects TRBV12-3 or TRBV12-4 to TRBJ2-1; 7 nucleotides agree with TRBD1. This CDR3 comprises 14 residues. V lost 8 bases to trimming and J lost 0 bases; unmatched junction nucleotides: 4. The CDR3 nucleotides read TGTGCCAGCCTACGGGACAGCTCCTACAATGAGCAGTTCTTC. This sequence encodes CASLRDSSYNEQFF.

This clonotype was counted at least ten times. The rearrangement links TRBV6-4 to TRBJ2-1; 9 bases are a match to TRBD2. There are 16 residues in the CDR3. From germline, CDR1 is MRHNA and CDR2 SNTAGT. With V trimmed by 4 bases and J by 2 bases, 6 bases remained unmatched. CDR3 nucleotide sequence: TGTGCCAGCAGTGGAGCTAGCGGGGAGGCCTACAATGAGCAGTTCTTC. Protein sequence: CASSGASGEAYNEQFF.

On this clonotype: In this CDR3 the conserved last residue, phenylalanine or tryptophan, is missing, so a read error is likely. The rearrangement links TRBV6-7 to TRBJ1-6; a weak D match, TRBD1 (6 bases). TRBV6-7 falls under the ORF class, with uncertain function. The CDR3 runs to 15 residues. Trimming took off 2 bases at V and 9 bases at J, with 14 bases between the two ends. This chain's CDR3 is CASSYRTGGGSPLHL. CDR3 DNA: TGTGCCAGCAGTTACCGGACGGGGGGCGGTTCACCCCTCCACTTG.

The chain couples TRBV18 to TRBJ2-5, with D possibly matching TRBD1 (5 bases). The DNA end favors TRBJ2-7, so the J call may be wrong. The CDR3 spans 12 residues. Germline values: CDR1 KGHSH, CDR2 LQKENI. CDR3 sequence reads: CASSLFRVEQYF. In DNA, the CDR3 is TGTGCCAGCTCACTCTTCAGGGTCGAGCAGTACTTC.

The chain couples TRBV6-1 to TRBJ2-5, with 11 bases lining up with TRBD2. CDR3 length: 17 amino acids. The J segment lost 11 bases and the V segment lost 0 bases, leaving 14 bases of the junction unmatched. The germline gives CDR1 MNHNS, CDR2 SASEGT. This CDR3 reads CASSEAGGLAGGNEQYF. DNA for the CDR3: TGTGCCAGCAGTGAAGCTGGCGGGCTAGCGGGAGGCAATGAGCAGTACTTC.

On this clonotype itself: Since the CDR3 does not end with the conserved phenylalanine or tryptophan, this likely comes from a read error. The DNA is left out, because the CDR3 cannot be placed on it with certainty; the CDR3 is given as TCRdb lists it. The V call is TRBV7-2, the J call TRBJ2-3. The germline gives CDR1 SGHTA, CDR2 FQGNSA. Ends included, the CDR3 has 11 residues. The CDR3 spells CASRRAYEQYS.

This clonotype was seen a few times. V usage is TRBV7-2 and J usage is TRBJ2-3, with 12 bases identical to TRBD2. The ends lost 2 bases at V and 4 bases at J; junction bases unmatched: 1. Germline CDR1 is SGHTA and CDR2 is FQGNSA. This CDR3 has 15 amino acids. This chain's CDR3 is CASSLLAGGPDTQYF. The CDR3 bases are TGTGCCAGCAGCTTACTAGCGGGGGGGCCAGATACGCAGTATTTT.

This clonotype was seen a handful of times. The J gene is TRBJ1-4, the V gene TRBV6-1; D uncertain. This CDR3 comprises 14 residues. V was clipped by 5 bases and J by 0 bases, with 7 bases between them. Germline V gene lookup returns CDR1 MNHNS and CDR2 SASEGT. The DNA of the CDR3 is TGTGCCAGCAGTCGACGGGCAACTAATGAAAAACTGTTTTTT. This encodes CASSRRATNEKLFF.

At least ten counts were recorded for this clonotype. V and J are TRBV7-8 and TRBJ2-1; 13 nucleotides match TRBD2. The DNA end is more similar to TRBJ2-7, so the J call may be wrong. Germline values: CDR1 SGHVS, CDR2 FQNEAQ. The length of the CDR3 is 15 residues. This CDR3 is CASSLGLAGGGEQYF. CDR3 coding DNA: TGTGCCAGCAGCTTAGGACTAGCGGGAGGCGGAGAGCAGTACTTC.

A remark on this clonotype: A much larger clone lies one base from this, so it may be a read error. For the CDR3, the DNA is TGTGCCAGCAGCTTCGGATCGGGAGGAGATACGCAGTATTTT. Its protein is CASSFGSGGDTQYF. The chain employs TRBV7-2 and TRBJ2-3; 7 bases agree with TRBD2. This CDR3 has 14 residues. From germline, CDR1 is SGHTA and CDR2 FQGNSA. V trimming: 3 bases; J trimming: 5 bases; junction bases outside the gene matches: 5.

This clonotype showed up just a few times. The gene calls are TRBV6-6 and TRBJ2-1, with a tentative D call TRBD1 (5 bases). The closer fit of TRBJ2-7 to the DNA end suggests the J call may be wrong. This CDR3 region has 15 residues. CDR1 and CDR2 (germline): MNHNY, SVGAGI (reference sequence). CDR3 DNA: TGTGCCAGCAGTTACGTTAAACGACAGTCCTACGAGCAGTACTTC. Translating it yields CASSYVKRQSYEQYF.

The J gene is TRBJ2-2, the V gene TRBV7-2; 9 nucleotides agree with TRBD2. CDR1 and CDR2 (germline): SGHTA, FQGNSA. Trimming removed 1 base from V and 4 bases from J; junction bases left unmatched: 4. The CDR3 has 16 amino acids. CDR3 sequence: CASSLGGGRGTGELFF. The CDR3 nucleotides are TGTGCCAGCAGCTTAGGAGGCGGGAGGGGCACCGGGGAGCTGTTTTTT.

On this clonotype itself: Here the CDR3 omits its conserved ending phenylalanine or tryptophan, so a read error is the likely source. The V gene is TRBV7-2, the J gene TRBJ1-6; D is possibly TRBD1 (5 bases). V shed 1 base and J shed 9 bases, with 13 bases lying between them. CDR3 length: 15 amino acids. Germline values: CDR1 SGHTA, CDR2 FQGNSA. CDR3 coding DNA: TGTGCCAGCAGCTTAGACCCAGGGATATTTTCACCCCTCCACTTG. Translation: CASSLDPGIFSPLHL.

In this sample, this clonotype is medium-sized. V is TRBV6-1 and J is TRBJ2-1; no clear D gene. The length of the CDR3 is 15 residues. The germline gives CDR1 MNHNS, CDR2 SASEGT. Trimming pared 2 bases from V and 10 bases from J, leaving 18 bases between. The CDR3 is CASSEMVGGFYEQFF. CDR3 coding DNA: TGTGCCAGCAGTGAAATGGTAGGTGGGTTCTACGAGCAGTTCTTC.

There are many counts of this clonotype. V is TRBV6-1 and J is TRBJ2-3; TRBD1 matches 7 bases. V dropped 10 bases and J dropped 6; count of bases not matched to a gene: 13. The CDR3 has 14 amino acids. Germline V gene data show CDR1 as MNHNS and CDR2 as SASEGT. DNA for the CDR3: TGTGCCATCAAACCTGTCGACAGGGCGGATACGCAGTATTTT. Its translation is CAIKPVDRADTQYF.

With regard to this clonotype: This may arise from a read error, as a much more abundant clone is one base away. The genes are TRBV11-3 and TRBJ2-3; D is unresolved. Germline V gene data show CDR1 as SGHNT and CDR2 as YENEEA. The CDR3 is 16 amino acids. The CDR3 region is CAISLDSRGRTDTQYF. The CDR3 DNA sequence: TGTGCCATCAGCTTAGATTCGAGAGGCCGGACGGATACGCAGTATTTT. The variable domain in full, with the rest retrieved from reference TRBV11-3 and TRBJ2-3, is EAGVVQSPRYKIIEKKQPVAFWCNPISGHNTLYWYLQNLGQGPELLIRYENEEAVDDSQLPKDRFSAERLKGVDSTLKIQPAELGDSAVYLCAISLDSRGRTDTQYFGPGTRLTVL.

This clonotype was seen only a few times. The rearrangement links TRBV6-1 to TRBJ2-1, with 8 bases fitting TRBD2. Germline V gene lookup returns CDR1 MNHNS and CDR2 SASEGT. The CDR3 spans 14 residues. With V trimmed by 6 bases and J by 10 bases, 11 bases remained unmatched. This CDR3 reads CASSLDPGGYEQFF. CDR3 nucleotide sequence: TGTGCCAGCAGCTTGGACCCGGGAGGGTACGAGCAGTTCTTC.

The chain combines TRBV20-1 with TRBJ1-5; TRBD1 agrees at 7 bases. The J segment lost 1 base and the V segment lost 0 bases, leaving 12 bases of the junction unmatched. Germline V gene sequence: CDR1 DFQATT, CDR2 SNEGSKA (reference sequence). The CDR3 has 18 residues. The CDR3 DNA reads TGCAGTGCTAGAGACCGGGACAGCGGCCGTATAAGCAATCAGCCCCAGCATTTT. It translates to CSARDRDSGRISNQPQHF.

V usage is TRBV6-5 and J usage is TRBJ2-3; maybe TRBD2 (6 bases). The CDR3 runs to 15 residues. Germline V gives CDR1 MNHEY, CDR2 SVGAGI. The V and J ends lost 2 bases and 2 bases respectively, with 11 bases between them. The CDR3 here is CASSYTGTATDTQYF. CDR3 bases: TGTGCCAGCAGTTACACCGGGACTGCCACAGATACGCAGTATTTT.

The rearrangement joins TRBV12-3 or TRBV12-4 to TRBJ2-7; D remains unclear. Between the trimmed V and J ends, which lost 5 bases and 6 bases, there was a span of 8 bases. CDR3 length: 11 residues. CDR3 nucleotide sequence: TGTGCCAGCAGTCTCTACTCCGAGCAGTACTTC. Translation gives CASSLYSEQYF.

This clonotype was detected many times. The genes are TRBV11-3 and TRBJ2-3; TRBD2 might be the D (6 bases). CDR3 length equals 15 residues. Germline V lookup: CDR1 SGHNT, CDR2 YENEEA. V lost 4 bases and J lost 5, with 16 bases in between. CDR3 protein: CASSSAFGSGDTQYF. CDR3 coding DNA: TGTGCCAGCAGCTCCGCCTTCGGGAGTGGAGATACGCAGTATTTT. The whole variable domain, remainder taken from reference TRBV11-3 and TRBJ2-3, is EAGVVQSPRYKIIEKKQPVAFWCNPISGHNTLYWYLQNLGQGPELLIRYENEEAVDDSQLPKDRFSAERLKGVDSTLKIQPAELGDSAVYLCASSSAFGSGDTQYFGPGTRLTVL.

This clonotype appeared a few times. The chain is built from TRBV6-1 and TRBJ1-4; no firm D call. CDR3 size: 13 residues. CDR1 is MNHNS, CDR2 SASEGT, per germline. The ends were cut back, 2 bases at V and 8 bases at J, with 9 bases in the middle. CDR3 loop: CASSERVREKLFF. The CDR3 nucleotides are TGTGCCAGCAGTGAACGGGTCCGGGAAAAACTGTTTTTT.

In its sample, this clonotype is medium-sized. The genes are TRBV7-2 and TRBJ2-1; TRBD2 aligns across 11 bases. The DNA end is more similar to TRBJ2-7, so the J call may be wrong. Germline V CDR1 and CDR2: SGHTA, FQGNSA. CDR3 length: 19 amino acids. CDR3 residues: CASSSPTSGGLSSYNEQYF. CDR3 nucleotides: TGTGCCAGCAGCAGCCCTACTAGCGGGGGTCTGAGCTCCTACAATGAGCAGTACTTC.

The sample holds a few counts of this clonotype. This chain joins TRBV6-1 and TRBJ1-1; D not certain. The CDR3 spans 13 residues. The V gene lost 6 bases and the J gene lost 0 bases, with 8 bases spanning the gap. Germline V gene sequence: CDR1 MNHNS, CDR2 SASEGT. CDR3 nucleotide sequence: TGTGCCAGCAGACACGGGATGAACACTGAAGCTTTCTTT. As protein: CASRHGMNTEAFF.

This clonotype came up many times. This sequence joins TRBV12-3 or TRBV12-4 and TRBJ2-5; TRBD2 aligns across 9 bases. The CDR3 sequence is 13 residues long. With V trimmed by 3 bases and J by 11 bases, 7 bases remained unmatched. The CDR3 here is CASSLGLALEQYF. CDR3 DNA sequence: TGTGCCAGCAGTTTGGGACTAGCATTAGAGCAGTACTTC.

This clonotype is labeled medium-sized. This chain uses TRBV6-1 with TRBJ2-4, with 13 bases fitting TRBD2. From germline, CDR1 is MNHNS and CDR2 SASEGT. V shed 4 bases and J 7 bases; nucleotides not matched to a gene: 13. This CDR3 comprises 18 residues. This chain's CDR3 is CASSAGTSGIGWRNIQYF. CDR3 in DNA: TGTGCCAGCAGTGCCGGGACTAGCGGGATTGGTTGGAGGAACATTCAGTACTTC.

V usage is TRBV27 and J usage is TRBJ1-4; D is undetermined. V lost 3 bases, J lost 8 bases, and 19 bases lay in between. CDR1 is MNHEY and CDR2 is SMNVEV in the germline V gene (reference sequence). This CDR3 has 16 amino acids. In DNA form, the CDR3 reads TGTGCCAGCAGTTTCGGGCTTCACCCGTCCTTGGAAAAACTGTTTTTT. It encodes CASSFGLHPSLEKLFF.

At least ten counts were recorded for this clonotype. The gene calls are TRBV6-1 and TRBJ2-5; possible D gene TRBD1, 6 bases. The end of the DNA is better explained by TRBJ2-7, so the J call may be wrong. The CDR3 has 14 residues. Germline CDR1 reads MNHNS; CDR2 reads SASEGT. The CDR3 DNA reads as TGTGCCAGCAGTGCGAGTTTCCAGGGGTACGAGCAGTACTTC. Amino acid sequence: CASSASFQGYEQYF.

This clonotype was seen a single time. The chain links TRBV6-1 to TRBJ2-1; 11 bases fit TRBD2. Germline-derived CDR1 and CDR2 are MNHNS and SASEGT. There are 15 residues in the CDR3. Trimming took 6 bases from V and 10 from J; bases not matched to a gene: 11. The CDR3 DNA reads as TGTGCCAGCAGGTCCGGGACTAGCGGAACCTACGAGCAGTTCTTC. Translating it yields CASRSGTSGTYEQFF.

The V gene is TRBV27, the J gene TRBJ2-1, with 7 positions matching TRBD1. The DNA end is a closer match to TRBJ2-7, so the J assignment may be wrong. The CDR3 length is 15 residues. CDR1 is MNHEY, CDR2 SMNVEV, per germline (reference sequence). The CDR3 DNA is TGTGCCAGCAGTCCCTATACAGGGGCCTCCTACGAGCAGTACTTC. Its translation is CASSPYTGASYEQYF.

The chain carries TRBV6-1 and TRBJ2-2; 7 nucleotides line up with TRBD1. The CDR3 runs to 17 residues. After removal of 4 bases from V and 2 bases from J, the junction contained 10 bases not matched to a gene. From germline, CDR1 is MNHNS and CDR2 SASEGT. This CDR3 is CASSGARQGFNTGELFF. CDR3 DNA sequence: TGTGCCAGCAGTGGAGCGAGACAGGGCTTTAACACCGGGGAGCTGTTTTTT.